The sequence of this TCR beta chain was determined in a study of early T cells in non-severe SARS-CoV-2 infection. Study in general: From unsorted whole blood, bulk RNA was sequenced, and the chains remained unpaired. General study findings and limits: The VDJdb matching leaned toward anti-spike CD8 responses and overlooked private and CD4 specificities.

Individually, cDNA molecules had unique molecular identifiers attached to them. TCRdb used MiXCR to reprocess the 5' RACE reads, holding one entry per CDR3 protein. Here the sample spans about 48,000 distinct CDR3 sequences, 7% to 9% being singletons. The sample holds many counts of this clonotype. Its cognate antigen is unknown. Per the germline V gene, CDR1 is DFQATT and CDR2 is SNEGSKA (reference sequence). V lost 2 bases and J 5 bases, leaving 7 bases between the germline ends. This CDR3 has 12 residues. V and J are TRBV20-1 and TRBJ1-5; D not resolved. This clonotype originated in an adult who was a healthcare worker with PCR-confirmed SARS-CoV-2 infection or an uninfected control (not recorded which). Sequenced sample: whole blood. The CDR3 sequence is CSARRTDQPQHF. The CDR3 DNA follows: TGCAGTGCTAGACGGACCGATCAGCCCCAGCATTTT.